The clone carrying this T cell receptor (beta chain) was seen repeatedly, ten times or more. This record belongs to a study of early T cells in non-severe SARS-CoV-2 infection. Looking at the study overall: Chains were not paired, and sequencing was done on bulk RNA from unsorted whole blood.

TCRdb called the 5' RACE reads again in MiXCR, with one record for every CDR3 protein. The sample lists fewer than 85,000 distinct CDR3 sequences, about 13% seen once, with roughly 5.5% in the top ten. This CDR3 has 16 residues. CDR1 is SGHVS, CDR2 FQNEAQ, per germline. The ends lost 5 bases at V and 2 bases at J; junction bases unmatched: 5. The rearrangement joins TRBV7-8 to TRBJ2-1; 11 bases are shared with TRBD2. Source material: whole blood. The clonotype originates from an adult who was a healthcare worker with PCR-confirmed SARS-CoV-2 infection or an uninfected control (not recorded which). CDR3 region: CASSQEGLAAYNEQFF. CDR3 sequence (DNA): TGTGCCAGCAGCCAAGAGGGACTAGCGGCCTACAATGAGCAGTTCTTC.